The present T cell receptor beta chain was sequenced within a study of memory CD4+ T cells and cytomegalovirus serostatus. About the study: This sample comes from healthy Belgian adults, under 10 CMV seropositive, 24 seronegative.

Whole-study results and caveats: Each of approximately 61 CMV-associated TCRbeta sequences occurred in one to five individuals. Median bootstrapped AUC for CMV status was approximately 0.96 originally, less than 0.93 US-trained.

The V end lost 1 base, the J end lost 1 base, and 8 bases lay between the germline ends. The germline gives CDR1 LNHDA, CDR2 SQIVND (reference sequence). The CDR3 covers 15 residues. Per the authors' pipeline: Out-of-frame sequences were removed, leaving about 2,300,000 distinct TCRbeta sequences. Some clones are missing from TCRdb's copy, which holds only in-frame ones; the method was immunoSEQ multiplex PCR. The V and J calls and clone size were taken over from that table, and D and trimming were inferred from the DNA. This table holds about 75,000 clones, around four fifths found once. Turning to this clone: The antigen remains unidentified.

The sort gate was single viable CD3+CD4+CD8-CD45RO+ cells for memory CD4+ T cells. The genes are TRBV19 and TRBJ2-1, with D unclear. Sequences were obtained from memory CD4+ T cells from blood. This TCR derives from an adult in good health and CMV-seropositive. CDR3 amino acids: CASSIGGESYNEQFF. CDR3 DNA sequence: TGTGCCAGTAGTATAGGTGGGGAATCCTACAATGAGCAGTTCTTC.